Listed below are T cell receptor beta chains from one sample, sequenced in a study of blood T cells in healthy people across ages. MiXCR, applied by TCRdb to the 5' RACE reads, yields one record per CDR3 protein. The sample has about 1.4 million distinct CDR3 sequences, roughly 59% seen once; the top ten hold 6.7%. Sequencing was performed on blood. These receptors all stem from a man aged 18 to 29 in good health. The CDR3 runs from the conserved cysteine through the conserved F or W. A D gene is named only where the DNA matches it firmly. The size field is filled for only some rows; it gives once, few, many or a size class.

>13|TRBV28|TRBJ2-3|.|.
TGTGCCAGCAGGGAAACAGGGACAGATACGCAGTATTTT
CASRETGTDTQYF
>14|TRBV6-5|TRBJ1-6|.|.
TGTGCCAGCAGTGGAGGGCGGGGGCGAGATGGCTACACCTTT
CASSGGRGRDGYTF
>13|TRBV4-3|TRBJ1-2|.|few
TGCGCCAGCAGCCAAGGACGGTACTATGGCTACACCTTC
CASSQGRYYGYTF
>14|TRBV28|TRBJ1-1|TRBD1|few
TGTGCCAGCACCAAAGACAGGGTAGGCACTGAAGCTTTCTTT
CASTKDRVGTEAFF
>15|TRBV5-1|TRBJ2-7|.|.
TGCGCCAGCAGCTTGGCCAGAGAGGGTTCGGACGAGCAGTACTTC
CASSLAREGSDEQYF
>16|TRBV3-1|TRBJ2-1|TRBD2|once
TGTGCCAGCAGCCAATCTTTTGGCGGGAGTAGGGATGAGCAGTTCTTC
CASSQSFGGSRDEQFF
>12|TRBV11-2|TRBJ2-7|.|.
TGTGCCAGCAGCTCAGGGGGGGATCTGCAGTACTTC
CASSSGGDLQYF
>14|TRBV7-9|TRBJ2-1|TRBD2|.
TGTGCCAGCAGCCCCGTAGCGGGGGGCCTGGAGCAGTTCTTC
CASSPVAGGLEQFF
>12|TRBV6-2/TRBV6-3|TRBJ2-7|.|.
TGTGCCAGCGGTCAGTGGAGACTTGGGCAGTACTTC
CASGQWRLGQYF
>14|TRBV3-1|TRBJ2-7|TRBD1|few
TGTGCCAGCGGTTGGAGACAGGGTGGCTACGAGCAGTACTTC
CASGWRQGGYEQYF
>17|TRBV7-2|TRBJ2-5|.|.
TGTGCCAGCAGCGACAACCGGGTTTCCCCTATCGGGGAGACCCAGTACTTC
CASSDNRVSPIGETQYF
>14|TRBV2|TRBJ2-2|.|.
TGTGCCAGCAGGGGGCAGGGGACAACCGGGGAGCTGTTTTTT
CASRGQGTTGELFF
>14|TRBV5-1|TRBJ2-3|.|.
TGCGCCAGCACCGACCCCGGAGGGTGGGATACGCAGTATTTT
CASTDPGGWDTQYF
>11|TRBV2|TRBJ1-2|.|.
TGTGCCACCCAGAGCGTGGTTGGCTACACCTTC
CATQSVVGYTF
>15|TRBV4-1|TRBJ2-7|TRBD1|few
TGCGCCAGCAGCCAAGAACCGGACAGGGGGAGCGAGCAGTACTTC
CASSQEPDRGSEQYF